This T cell receptor (beta chain) derives from a study of cytomegalovirus exposure and HLA in healthy donors. General study points: Later, an analysis found that TCR clusters from the first cohort tended to co-occur in the roughly 110 validation repertoires.

The repertoire was sequenced with immunoSEQ multiplex PCR; TCRdb's copy has only in-frame clones and lacks some. The sample consists of more than 95,000 clones, 90% to 97% of them appearing once. With V trimmed by 5 bases and J by 2 bases, 3 bases remained unmatched. This CDR3 spans 13 amino acids. From germline, CDR1 is GTSNPN and CDR2 SVGIG (reference sequence). Points on this clone: Its antigen is as yet unknown.

The source of this sequence is a man between 18 and 29 years old in good health and CMV-seronegative. V gene TRBV30 combines with J gene TRBJ1-1, with 9 bases matching TRBD1. The sample was PBMCs. For the CDR3, the DNA is TGTGCCTGGGGGGACAGGGTTAACACTGAAGCTTTCTTT. As protein: CAWGDRVNTEAFF.